This T cell receptor beta chain was recorded in a study of shared clonotypes between healthy human individuals. Study overall: Each donor had three CD4 naive, three CD4 memory, two CD8 naive and one CD8 memory plate.

Germline V gene lookup returns CDR1 SGHTA and CDR2 FQGNSA. V shed 5 bases, J shed 3 bases, and the junction held 5 bases outside the gene matches. The CDR3 is made up of 15 amino acids. The table came from immunoSEQ multiplex PCR; TCRdb's copy has only in-frame clones and leaves some out. The sample carries 2,500,000 or so clones, over 85% recorded once. This chain connects TRBV7-2 to TRBJ1-5, with 9 bases that match TRBD1. The sequence came from a man between 18 and 29 years old in good health. Sequenced input: naive CD4+ T cells sorted from blood. Subset reported: CD45RA+ positively selected. CDR3 amino acids: CASSPTGGFNQPQHF. The CDR3 coding sequence is TGTGCCAGCAGCCCTACAGGGGGCTTCAATCAGCCCCAGCATTTT.